The next 12 T cell receptor beta chains were all read from a single sample in a study of blood T cell repertoires in COVID-19 (TCRdb year 2020). Libraries were prepared through the immunoSEQ multiplex PCR assay. TCRdb holds this immuneACCESS table with in-frame rearrangements only. Some clones are missing; in checked studies, unresolved V genes explain under half, and the rest has no known cause. The sample records about 180,000 clones, roughly three quarters of which are singletons. Of the sample, 12% falls within the top ten clones. Sequencing input: peripheral blood. Source of these receptors: a woman older than 75 with COVID-19, enrolled during active disease.

This clone has a single count. The genes are TRBV7-6 and TRBJ1-3; 7 nucleotides agree with TRBD1. CDR3 length: 15 amino acids. The V and J ends lost 5 bases and 0 bases, in that order; junction bases with no gene match: 4. Germline-derived CDR1 and CDR2 are SGHVS and FNYEAQ. This CDR3 reads CASSRDRNSGNTIYF. The CDR3 nucleotides read TGTGCCAGCAGCCGGGACAGAAACTCTGGAAACACCATATATTTT.

This chain links TRBV20-1 with TRBJ2-7, with unresolved D. The CDR3 is 11 residues long. Trimming took off 2 bases at V and 1 base at J, with 3 bases between the two ends. Germline V gene lookup returns CDR1 DFQATT and CDR2 SNEGSKA (reference sequence). The CDR3 nucleotides read TGCAGTGCTAGACAGTCCTACGAGCAGTACTTC. Protein product: CSARQSYEQYF.

The chain carries TRBV19 and TRBJ2-3, with TRBD2 identical over 10 bases. V shed 8 bases, J shed 5 bases, and the junction held 10 bases outside the gene matches. There are 15 residues in the CDR3. The germline V gene encodes CDR1 LNHDA and CDR2 SQIVND (reference sequence). The CDR3 nucleotides read TGTGCCAGTGCCCTAGCGGGAGCAGCACAAGATACGCAGTATTTT. Encoded protein: CASALAGAAQDTQYF.

This clone was counted once. The chain links TRBV5-1 to TRBJ2-2, with a tentative D call TRBD2 (5 bases). Germline V CDR1 and CDR2: SGHRS, YFSETQ. CDR3 size: 14 residues. Between the trimmed V and J ends, which lost 0 bases and 4 bases, there was a span of 7 bases. The CDR3 loop is CASSLGRITGELFF. The CDR3 nucleotides are TGCGCCAGCAGCTTGGGGAGGATCACCGGGGAGCTGTTTTTT.

V gene TRBV18 combines with J gene TRBJ2-5; possible D gene TRBD1, 6 bases. From germline, CDR1 is KGHSH and CDR2 LQKENI. V was cut by 3 bases and J by 2 bases, with 7 bases left in between. CDR3 size: 13 residues. The DNA of the CDR3 is TGTGCCAGCTCACCTACAGGGCAAGAGACCCAGTACTTC. Its translation: CASSPTGQETQYF.

This clone was found a few times. The gene calls are TRBV28 and TRBJ1-6; D gene ambiguous. This CDR3 has 17 amino acids. V gave up 4 bases and J gave up 1 base, with 14 bases separating them. Per the germline V gene, CDR1 is MDHEN and CDR2 is SYDVKM. The CDR3 DNA is TGTGCCAGCAGTTATCCACCTCGAGGGTCCTATAATTCACCCCTCCACTTT. The encoded protein is CASSYPPRGSYNSPLHF.

The CDR3 spells CATSDLPRSNEQFF. For the CDR3, the DNA is TGTGCCACCAGTGATTTGCCTAGGAGCAATGAGCAGTTCTTC. The V and J genes are TRBV24-1 and TRBJ2-1; unclear D gene. V was pared by 0 bases and J by 6 bases, with 8 bases between. The CDR3 totals 14 residues. Germline V gene lookup returns CDR1 KGHDR and CDR2 SFDVKD.

This chain links TRBV7-9 with TRBJ2-2; TRBD1 agrees at 9 bases. Germline values: CDR1 SEHNR, CDR2 FQNEAQ (reference sequence). The CDR3 is 16 amino acids. The junction had 6 bases not matched to a gene; V was cut back by 5 bases and J by 2 bases. DNA of the CDR3: TGTGCCAGCAGCCCGGGGACAGGGCCCAACACCGGGGAGCTGTTTTTT. This gives the protein CASSPGTGPNTGELFF.

The chain's CDR3 is CASSKVRTANQPQHF. The CDR3 DNA sequence: TGTGCCAGCAGCAAAGTCCGGACAGCCAATCAGCCCCAGCATTTT. V gene TRBV21-1 combines with J gene TRBJ1-5; TRBD1 is the table's D call and was not checked against the DNA. TRBV21-1 is a pseudogene segment. The CDR3 is made up of 15 amino acids.

This clone was counted between two and nine times. This chain connects TRBV18 to TRBJ2-6; 7 nucleotides match TRBD1. V shed 4 bases and J 2 bases; nucleotides not matched to a gene: 5. CDR1 and CDR2 (germline): KGHSH, LQKENI. This CDR3 region has 16 residues. Written as DNA, the CDR3 is TGTGCCAGCTCACAAGGGACAGACCCTGGGGCCAACGTCCTGACTTTC. This codes for CASSQGTDPGANVLTF.

V and J are TRBV6-2 or TRBV6-3 and TRBJ2-1; 7 positions match TRBD2. The ends lost 8 bases at V and 6 bases at J; junction bases unmatched: 13. Germline assignment: CDR1 MNHEY and CDR2 SVGEGT. This CDR3 is built from 15 residues. Written as DNA, the CDR3 is TGTGCCAGCGGCCTACCCGGGGGGTTGGGCAATGAGCAGTTCTTC. It codes for CASGLPGGLGNEQFF.

This clone was seen a few times. The chain couples TRBV21-1 to TRBJ2-6; the table's D call TRBD1 went unverified against the DNA. TRBV21-1 is a known pseudogene. The CDR3 covers 18 residues. CDR3 loop: CASSSGPPRHSGANVLTF. Here the CDR3 DNA reads TGTGCCAGCAGCAGTGGGCCGCCCAGGCATTCTGGGGCCAACGTCCTGACTTTC.